The 13 T cell receptor beta chains listed next were all sequenced from one sample in a study of T cell changes during pregnancy in multiple sclerosis. Assay used: immunoSEQ multiplex PCR; TCRdb lists only in-frame clones, some missing. The repertoire holds tens of thousands of clones, approximately 94% seen once, with 2.5% to 4% in the top ten. The specimen comprised CD8+ T cells from peripheral blood mononuclear cells, sampled in the second trimester of pregnancy. These receptors were taken from a female donor with multiple sclerosis, enrolled in a pregnancy study.

The gene calls are TRBV5-4 and TRBJ2-5, with D possibly being TRBD2 (6 bases). The CDR3 length is 18 residues. Germline V gene sequence: CDR1 SGHNT, CDR2 YYREEE (reference sequence). V was pared by 2 bases and J by 4 bases, with 24 bases between. The CDR3 protein is CASSLQILTQGGGETQYF. CDR3 sequence (DNA): TGTGCCAGCAGCTTACAAATCTTGACGCAGGGAGGCGGAGAGACCCAGTACTTC.

This clone was seen only once. V usage is TRBV5-6 and J usage is TRBJ2-7; D possibly corresponds to TRBD2 (6 bases). The CDR3 runs 17 residues. Germline CDR1 SGHDT, CDR2 YYEEEE. V lost 1 base, J lost 5 bases, and 22 bases lay in between. CDR3 DNA sequence: TGTGCCAGCAGCTTGAGGAGGCTAGCGCCGGTTAGAGACGAGCAGTACTTC. Its protein is CASSLRRLAPVRDEQYF.

The J gene is TRBJ2-7, the V gene TRBV25-1, with TRBD1 identical over 9 bases. The CDR3 consists of 13 residues. Germline V CDR1 and CDR2: MGHDK, SYGVNS. Trimming took 7 bases from V and 4 from J; bases not matched to a gene: 5. This CDR3 is CASTGDREYEQYF. CDR3 DNA: TGTGCCAGCACCGGGGACAGGGAGTACGAGCAGTACTTC.

The chain joins TRBV7-2 to TRBJ2-5, with 7 nucleotides matching TRBD2. The CDR3 has 14 amino acids. Trimming cost V 5 bases and J 0 bases; bases outside gene matches: 3. Germline V gene lookup returns CDR1 SGHTA and CDR2 FQGNSA. The CDR3 nucleotides are TGTGCCAGCAGCGCACTAGCGAACCAAGAGACCCAGTACTTC. This translates into CASSALANQETQYF.

The chain carries TRBV11-2 and TRBJ2-1; tentatively, D is TRBD1 (5 bases). The CDR3 extends over 13 amino acids. The germline CDR1 and CDR2 sequences are SGHAT and FQNNGV. V was pared by 1 base and J by 11 bases, with 12 bases between. The CDR3 is CASSLVLSGKQFF. The CDR3 DNA sequence: TGTGCCAGCAGCTTAGTCCTATCAGGGAAGCAGTTCTTC.

V is TRBV9 and J is TRBJ2-7, with D perhaps matching TRBD2 (6 bases). The CDR3 consists of 14 residues. V lost 3 bases and J 0 bases, leaving 10 bases between the germline ends. The germline V gene has CDR1 SGDLS and CDR2 YYNGEE. CDR3 in amino acids: CASSAGRDSYEQYF. DNA for the CDR3: TGTGCCAGCAGCGCAGGGCGGGACTCCTACGAGCAGTACTTC. The whole variable domain, filled in from reference TRBV9 and TRBJ2-7, reads DSGVTQTPKHLITATGQRVTLRCSPRSGDLSVYWYQQSLDQGLQFLIQYYNGEERAKGNILERFSAQQFPDLHSELNLSSLELGDSALYFCASSAGRDSYEQYFGPGTRLTVT.

The CDR3 loop reads CASSLVAGKNTEAFF. The CDR3 DNA reads as TGTGCCAGCAGCTTGGTTGCAGGGAAGAACACTGAAGCTTTCTTT. The chain has TRBV5-4 and TRBJ1-1, with D tentatively TRBD1 (5 bases). The V end was cut by 0 bases, the J end by 1 base, with 10 bases between. The CDR3 length is 15 residues. The germline V gene encodes CDR1 SGHNT and CDR2 YYREEE (reference sequence).

V usage is TRBV28 and J usage is TRBJ2-1; 11 bases line up with TRBD2. The ends lost 2 bases at V and 4 bases at J; junction bases unmatched: 22. Germline-derived CDR1 and CDR2 are MDHEN and SYDVKM. This CDR3 contains 22 residues. The CDR3 bases are TGTGCCAGCAGTTTAGGTCGGAGGTTGGGGGGAACCGGGACTAGCGGTTACAATGAGCAGTTCTTC. Translating it yields CASSLGRRLGGTGTSGYNEQFF.

J is TRBJ1-2 and V is TRBV9, with 8 bases lining up with TRBD1. Trimming removed 3 bases from V and 6 bases from J; junction bases left unmatched: 19. This CDR3 has 18 amino acids. From germline, CDR1 is SGDLS and CDR2 YYNGEE. This CDR3 is CASSGALTGEDVRNGYTF. The CDR3 DNA reads as TGTGCCAGCAGCGGCGCCTTGACAGGGGAAGACGTTAGGAATGGCTACACCTTC.

V is TRBV6-5 and J is TRBJ2-3; 12 bases align to TRBD2. V shed 4 bases, J shed 5 bases, and the junction held 7 bases outside the gene matches. The CDR3 has 16 residues. Germline V CDR1 and CDR2: MNHEY, SVGAGI. Here the CDR3 reads CASSSPSGRALDTQYF. CDR3 DNA: TGTGCCAGCAGTTCCCCTAGCGGGAGGGCCCTAGATACGCAGTATTTT.

The V call is TRBV6-1, the J call TRBJ1-2; 9 bases agree with TRBD1. Trimming took 4 bases from V and 3 from J; bases not matched to a gene: 12. The CDR3 loop spans 17 amino acids. Germline lookup yields CDR1 MNHNS and CDR2 SASEGT. The CDR3 DNA follows: TGTGCCAGCAGTGGAGGAAAGACAGGGGGTGGCGACTATGGCTACACCTTC. It specifies CASSGGKTGGGDYGYTF.

This chain joins TRBV4-1 and TRBJ2-5; TRBD2 matches at 14 bases. Germline V gene data show CDR1 as MGHRA and CDR2 as YSYEKL. There are 15 residues in the CDR3. V gave up 1 base and J gave up 5 bases; unmatched junction bases: 0. CDR3 protein: CASSQGTSGRETQYF. The CDR3 region has the DNA TGCGCCAGCAGCCAAGGGACTAGCGGGAGGGAGACCCAGTACTTC.

This clone has a single count. The chain is built from TRBV27 and TRBJ2-7; D is unclear. CDR1 and CDR2 (germline): MNHEY, SMNVEV (reference sequence). The CDR3 loop spans 13 amino acids. Trimming removed 6 bases at V and 7 bases at J, with 16 bases between. The CDR3 region is CASSPRGVWEQYF. CDR3 nucleotides: TGTGCCAGCAGCCCGAGAGGAGTATGGGAGCAGTACTTC.